This T cell receptor beta chain was recovered during a study of STAT5B mutations in CD4+ large granular lymphocyte leukemia (dated by TCRdb to 2021 to 2024). Concerning the study at large: Among healthy controls, the CDR3 'QG' motif was associated with a particular HLA allele. The TCRbeta repertoires of CD4+ T-cell large granular lymphocyte leukemia patients were compared with the TCRbeta repertoires of healthy blood donors. Flow cytometry performed on FACSCanto II or FACSVerse showed that the purified fractions had more than 95% purity among lymphocytes. Paper-wide results and their limitations: The data were not HLA-matched, and the higher clonality in CD4+ T-LGLL than in CD8+ T-LGLL could be due to the relatively small sample size. The main leukemic clonotypes were found to be private to each patient, although more than 20% of the main leukemic clonotypes were detected at low frequency in the non-leukemic repertoires of other patients. Greater clonality appeared to be present in CD4-sorted patient repertoires than in healthy CD4+ repertoires, and the difference was retained after the putative leukemic clones were removed. TRBV06-family usage was enriched among the top patient clones (8/27) compared with healthy controls (2/35).

The immunoSEQ assay at survey resolution was used to sequence TCRbeta rearrangements from genomic DNA. As for the original processing: In the TCR sequencing data, the lowest productive clonotype frequency that could be detected was 2.59 x 10-5. Only productive TCRbeta rearrangements, defined as complete and in-frame sequences, were included in the analyses. The clonality of each sample was calculated as Simpson clonality in the immunoSEQ Analyzer version 3.0. Based on frequency, clones were grouped as very rare, small, medium, large (1-20%) or hyperexpanded (>20%). Generation probabilities were estimated with OLGA 1.2.3, V-gene circos plots were generated with VDJtools, specificities were searched for in VDJdb, and CDR3 motifs were identified with GLIPH. TCRdb provides this immuneACCESS table in a form limited to in-frame rearrangements. Some clones are lacking; in checked studies, under half of them reflect an unresolved V gene, and why the rest are absent is not known. The DNA gave D and trimming, while V, J and clone size come from that table. The sample table records around 30,000 clones; over 60% of these occur just once. Together, the top ten hold around 2.1% of the sample.

The CDR3 spans 14 residues, from the cysteine through the phenylalanine. Only the CDR3 portion is preserved as DNA: 42 bases, with reading frame beginning at the first base. V lost 3 bases and J lost 10 bases; the stretch between them is 16 bases long. The germline V gene (reference sequence) supplies CDR1 GTSNPN and CDR2 SVGIG. Healthy controls were 37 blood donors whose buffy coats came from the Finnish Red Cross blood service. All TCR-sequenced material derived from peripheral blood: patient blood samples and healthy donor buffy coats. Ficoll-Hypaque gradient centrifugation was used to isolate peripheral blood mononuclear cells. CD4+ cells were magnetically purified from the buffy coats of healthy controls. The Gentra Puregene Cell and Tissue kit was used to extract genomic DNA, and a Qubit 2.0 fluorometer was used to measure the amount of genomic DNA. As for this clone: Its antigen specificity is not known. Base quality data are lacking; no much larger clone is found one base away.

The rearrangement joined TRBV30 to TRBJ1-6, and perhaps TRBD1 as D gene, on 6 matching bases. What was sequenced was CD4+ T cells from blood buffy coats. The source of this sequence is a human donor in good health. Here the CDR3 is given as CAWRADSLASPLHF. The DNA is as follows: TGTGCCTGGAGGGCGGACAGCTTAGCCTCACCCCTCCACTTT.